The clone carrying this T cell receptor beta chain was counted only a few times. Its matching antigen is unknown. These data are taken from a study of molecular identifiers for immune sequencing clone quantification. Points from the study as a whole: Clones above 20 RNA copies contained over 97% of effector molecules but under 1% of naive ones. Sizes of clones that are highly expanded could be underestimated (if identical TCR molecules share a barcode).

The CDR3 loop spans 16 amino acids. V lost 5 bases, J lost 0 bases, and 8 bases stayed unmatched. Germline assignment: CDR1 SGHAT and CDR2 FQNNGV. Previously described methods and listed TCR primers produced bulk TCR libraries. TCRdb recomputed calls from the PCR reads with MiXCR, one row per CDR3 protein. The data hold around 460,000 distinct CDR3 sequences, with 20% to 25% observed a single time. Input material: naive CD8+ T cells from blood, with Jurkat cell RNA spiked in. The subset here: FACS-sorted CD8+CD4-CCR7+CD45RA+ naive T cells. The gene calls are TRBV11-2 and TRBJ2-5; the match to TRBD2 covers 8 bases. The sequence was obtained from a human donor in good health. Some libraries in this study had Jurkat cell RNA spiked in. The CDR3 DNA is TGTGCCAGCAGCATTGGACTAGCTGGGTACCAAGAGACCCAGTACTTC. Translating it yields CASSIGLAGYQETQYF.